The entry below describes one TCR beta chain. The record originates from a study of radiation and T cells in renal cell carcinoma. Time point: blood 4 weeks post-SBRT, at nephrectomy. Sample treatment: 15 Gy SBRT to primary tumor, nephrectomy 4 weeks later. Nephrectomy followed 15 Gy stereotactic body radiation by 4 weeks. After SBRT, blood was collected at 2 and 4 weeks, plus baseline. This table comes from immunoSEQ multiplex PCR, and its TCRdb copy is limited to in-frame clones, with some not included. There are approximately 170,000 clones in the sample; about 88% occur only once, and around 11% lies in the top ten. After removal of 5 bases from V and 4 bases from J, the junction contained 8 bases not matched to a gene. The CDR3 spans 15 residues. CDR1 SEHNR and CDR2 FQNEAQ come from the germline V gene (reference sequence).

The chain is built from TRBV7-9 and TRBJ1-2; 9 bases line up with TRBD1. The receptor comes from a woman in her 50s with renal cell carcinoma. Here the sequenced sample was blood, taken from a patient whose treatment included radiotherapy and nephrectomy. CDR3 in amino acids: CASSAAGQGGYGYTF. CDR3 nucleotides: TGTGCCAGCAGCGCAGCGGGACAGGGCGGCTATGGCTACACCTTC.